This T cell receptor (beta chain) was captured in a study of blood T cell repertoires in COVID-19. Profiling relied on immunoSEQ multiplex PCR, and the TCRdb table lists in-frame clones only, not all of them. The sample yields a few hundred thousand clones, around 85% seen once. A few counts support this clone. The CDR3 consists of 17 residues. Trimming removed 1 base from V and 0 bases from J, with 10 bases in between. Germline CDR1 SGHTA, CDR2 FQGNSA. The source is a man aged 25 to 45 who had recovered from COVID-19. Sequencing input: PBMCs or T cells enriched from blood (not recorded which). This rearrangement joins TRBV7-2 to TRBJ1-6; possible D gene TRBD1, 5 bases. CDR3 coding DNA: TGTGCCAGCAGCTTAGGGGGCGCGAGCTCCTATAATTCACCCCTCCACTTT. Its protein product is CASSLGGASSYNSPLHF.